The 20 T cell receptor beta chains below were found in one sample sequenced in a study of cytomegalovirus exposure and HLA in healthy donors (dated 2017 in TCRdb). Library preparation used the immunoSEQ multiplex PCR assay. A mixture of 60 forward primers for TCR Vbeta segments and 13 reverse primers for TCR Jbeta segments was used in the multiplex PCR. In TCRdb, the immuneACCESS table is reduced to in-frame sequences with V and J assigned. These tables do not hold every clone; where another copy was compared, an unresolved V gene accounts for under half, and the others remain unexplained. A total of under 200,000 clones appear in this sample, 75% to 90% of them only once. The ten largest make up roughly 2% of the sample. Sequences were obtained from PBMCs. These receptors were collected from a human donor in good health.

This clone has just a few counts. The rearrangement links TRBV27 to TRBJ2-1, with 10 bases that match TRBD2. The CDR3 extends over 14 amino acids. Trimming cost V 5 bases and J 3 bases; bases outside gene matches: 1. From germline, CDR1 is MNHEY and CDR2 SMNVEV (reference sequence). CDR3 sequence (DNA): TGTGCCAGCAGTCCTAGCGGGGGCTACAATGAGCAGTTCTTC. Protein sequence: CASSPSGGYNEQFF.

The rearrangement uses TRBV6-1 and TRBJ2-7; D is perhaps TRBD2 (5 bases). The CDR3 runs to 16 residues. Trimming pared 1 base from V and 7 bases from J, leaving 20 bases between. CDR1 MNHNS and CDR2 SASEGT come from the germline V gene. CDR3 protein: CASSEEEVTGFREQYF. The CDR3 coding sequence is TGTGCCAGCAGTGAAGAAGAGGTGACGGGATTCCGGGAGCAGTACTTC.

The chain links TRBV9 to TRBJ2-1; TRBD1 matches at 7 bases. From germline, CDR1 is SGDLS and CDR2 YYNGEE. The CDR3 length is 13 residues. V was pared by 2 bases and J by 8 bases, with 4 bases of the junction left unmatched. The CDR3 DNA reads as TGTGCCAGCAGCGTGTGGGACAGCCATGAGCAGTTCTTC. Its protein is CASSVWDSHEQFF.

This clone was seen only a few times. The chain is built from TRBV2 and TRBJ1-5; no clear D gene. This CDR3 contains 14 residues. The germline V gene has CDR1 SNHLY and CDR2 FYNNEI. V was trimmed by 6 bases and J by 5 bases, leaving 14 bases between them. The chain's CDR3 is CASRDHRLDQPQHF. DNA of the CDR3: TGTGCCAGCAGAGATCACAGATTAGATCAGCCCCAGCATTTT.

This rearrangement joins TRBV13 to TRBJ2-7; 7 nucleotides agree with TRBD2. The germline gives CDR1 PRHDT, CDR2 FYEKMQ (reference sequence). The junction had 5 bases not matched to a gene; V was cut back by 0 bases and J by 0 bases. The CDR3 runs to 16 residues. The CDR3 region has the DNA TGTGCCAGCAGCTTAGGGGCTAGCGGAATCTCCTACGAGCAGTACTTC. Residues: CASSLGASGISYEQYF.

V and J are TRBV7-9 and TRBJ2-7; no definite D call. Germline V gene data show CDR1 as SEHNR and CDR2 as FQNEAQ (reference sequence). Trimming took 2 bases from V and 4 from J, leaving 6 bases between them. CDR3 length: 12 residues. CDR3 sequence: CASSLTDYEQYF. CDR3 in DNA: TGTGCCAGCAGCTTAACTGATTACGAGCAGTACTTC.

The chain joins TRBV9 to TRBJ2-1; 11 bases are a match to TRBD2. Germline assignment: CDR1 SGDLS and CDR2 YYNGEE. J was trimmed by 6 bases and V by 2 bases; bases with no gene match: 13. The CDR3 has 18 amino acids. CDR3 sequence (DNA): TGTGCCAGCAGCGTTAGAGGGGTAGCGGGGGGGCCAGTCAATGAGCAGTTCTTC. Protein: CASSVRGVAGGPVNEQFF.

The chain carries TRBV5-8 and TRBJ1-1; D is undetermined. V was pared by 2 bases and J by 0 bases, with 5 bases between. CDR3 length equals 13 residues. The germline V gene encodes CDR1 SGHTS and CDR2 YDEGEE. The CDR3, as DNA: TGTGCCAGCAGCTTTCAATTGAACACTGAAGCTTTCTTT. Amino acid sequence: CASSFQLNTEAFF. The whole variable domain, remainder taken from reference TRBV5-8 and TRBJ1-1, is EAGVTQSPTHLIKTRGQQATLRCSPISGHTSVYWYQQALGLGLQFLLWYDEGEERNRGNFPPRFSGRQFPNYSSELNVNALELEDSALYLCASSFQLNTEAFFGQGTRLTVV.

V gene TRBV6-6 combines with J gene TRBJ1-1; no firm D call. Germline CDR1 MNHNY, CDR2 SVGAGI (reference sequence). V was trimmed by 0 bases and J by 7 bases, leaving 6 bases between them. This CDR3 contains 12 residues. CDR3 in DNA: TGTGCCAGCAGTTACTCGAGTGGTGAAGCTTTCTTT. The encoded protein is CASSYSSGEAFF.

This clone was detected only once. The chain links TRBV15 to TRBJ1-1; unclear D gene. This CDR3 has 15 residues. The V end lost 0 bases, the J end lost 1 base, and 9 bases lay between the germline ends. CDR1 and CDR2 (germline): LNHNV, YYDKDF (reference sequence). The CDR3 nucleotides are TGTGCCACCAGCAGAGATTTAGGAGGGAACACTGAAGCTTTCTTT. Protein sequence: CATSRDLGGNTEAFF. The whole variable domain, filled in from reference TRBV15 and TRBJ1-1, reads DAMVIQNPRYQVTQFGKPVTLSCSQTLNHNVMYWYQQKSSQAPKLLFHYYDKDFNNEADTPDNFQSRRPNTSFCFLDIRSPGLGDTAMYLCATSRDLGGNTEAFFGQGTRLTVV.

The CDR3 DNA sequence: TGTGCCAGCAGCTTAGTGGGACTAGAGGCTGAGCAGTTCTTC. Translated: CASSLVGLEAEQFF. The chain has TRBV11-2 and TRBJ2-1; 8 bases align to TRBD2. CDR1 and CDR2 (germline): SGHAT, FQNNGV. The ends lost 1 base at V and 9 bases at J; junction bases unmatched: 5. The CDR3 covers 14 residues.

J is TRBJ1-3 and V is TRBV19; D is perhaps TRBD1 (6 bases). The V end lost 5 bases, the J end lost 1 base, and 15 bases lay between the germline ends. From germline, CDR1 is LNHDA and CDR2 SQIVND (reference sequence). The CDR3 consists of 16 residues. CDR3 protein: CASSPEKQGSGNTIYF. In nucleotides, the CDR3 is TGTGCCAGTAGTCCGGAAAAACAGGGTTCTGGAAACACCATATATTTT.

This rearrangement joins TRBV5-1 to TRBJ1-4; 7 bases match TRBD1. The CDR3 is made up of 13 amino acids. CDR1 and CDR2 (germline): SGHRS, YFSETQ. Germline trimming cut 4 bases from V and 4 bases from J; bases unmatched to any gene: 1. CDR3 in DNA: TGCGCCAGCAGCCAGGGGGGTAATGAAAAACTGTTTTTT. It codes for CASSQGGNEKLFF.

This clone has a single count. The genes are TRBV27 and TRBJ2-2; tentative D call: TRBD1 (5 bases). V was cut by 3 bases and J by 8 bases, with 16 bases left in between. CDR1 and CDR2 from the germline V gene are MNHEY and SMNVEV (reference sequence). The CDR3 consists of 15 residues. The chain's CDR3 is CASSFVGAIWGELFF. CDR3 nucleotide sequence: TGTGCCAGCAGTTTTGTTGGGGCAATCTGGGGGGAGCTGTTTTTT.

The rearrangement links TRBV9 to TRBJ2-2, with TRBD2 matching over 10 bases. The CDR3 has 16 amino acids. Germline CDR1 and CDR2: SGDLS and YYNGEE. V lost 4 bases and J lost 4; bases outside the gene matches: 7. The CDR3 nucleotides are TGTGCCAGCAGCAAGGTTGCTAGCGGGGGCACCGGGGAGCTGTTTTTT. Amino acid sequence: CASSKVASGGTGELFF.

This clone appeared a single time. This rearrangement joins TRBV2 to TRBJ1-1; 10 nucleotides line up with TRBD1. CDR3 size: 14 residues. V was clipped by 3 bases and J by 7 bases; unmatched bases: 5. Germline V gene data show CDR1 as SNHLY and CDR2 as FYNNEI. The CDR3 bases are TGTGCCAGCAGTGACCCGGGGACAGGGGATGAAGCTTTCTTT. As protein: CASSDPGTGDEAFF.

This rearrangement joins TRBV11-2 to TRBJ1-1, with 8 bases lining up with TRBD1. The CDR3 sequence is 14 residues long. Germline CDR1 is SGHAT and CDR2 is FQNNGV. V shed 2 bases, J shed 11 bases, and the junction held 10 bases outside the gene matches. CDR3 nucleotide sequence: TGTGCCAGCAGCTTAACAGGGGGTAATGATGGGGCTTTCTTT. Its protein product is CASSLTGGNDGAFF. Full variable domain (missing parts from reference TRBV11-2 and TRBJ1-1): EAGVAQSPRYKIIEKRQSVAFWCNPISGHATLYWYQQILGQGPKLLIQFQNNGVVDDSQLPKDRFSAERLKGVDSTLKIQPAKLEDSAVYLCASSLTGGNDGAFFGQGTRLTVV.

The chain employs TRBV21-1 and TRBJ1-1; TRBD1 is the table's D call and was not checked against the DNA. TRBV21-1 is a documented pseudogene. CDR3 length: 16 amino acids. The CDR3 region is CASSNSGTGWGTEAFF. CDR3 in DNA: TGTGCCAGCAGCAACTCCGGGACAGGGTGGGGGACTGAAGCTTTCTTT.

This chain joins TRBV19 and TRBJ1-5; D unresolved. The length of the CDR3 is 13 residues. The germline gives CDR1 LNHDA, CDR2 SQIVND (reference sequence). Trimming left V 7 bases short and J 6 bases short, with 13 bases between. Here the CDR3 DNA reads TGTGCCAGTAATCACCCTAACGGTCAGCCCCAGCATTTT. Protein: CASNHPNGQPQHF.

This clone was counted a single time. The V call is TRBV28, the J call TRBJ2-5; TRBD1 matches 8 bases. The germline gives CDR1 MDHEN, CDR2 SYDVKM. V lost 4 bases and J lost 4; bases outside the gene matches: 8. The CDR3 extends over 15 amino acids. In DNA form, the CDR3 reads TGTGCCAGCAGTTCAACTCCAGGGGGCGCAGAGACCCAGTACTTC. This encodes CASSSTPGGAETQYF.